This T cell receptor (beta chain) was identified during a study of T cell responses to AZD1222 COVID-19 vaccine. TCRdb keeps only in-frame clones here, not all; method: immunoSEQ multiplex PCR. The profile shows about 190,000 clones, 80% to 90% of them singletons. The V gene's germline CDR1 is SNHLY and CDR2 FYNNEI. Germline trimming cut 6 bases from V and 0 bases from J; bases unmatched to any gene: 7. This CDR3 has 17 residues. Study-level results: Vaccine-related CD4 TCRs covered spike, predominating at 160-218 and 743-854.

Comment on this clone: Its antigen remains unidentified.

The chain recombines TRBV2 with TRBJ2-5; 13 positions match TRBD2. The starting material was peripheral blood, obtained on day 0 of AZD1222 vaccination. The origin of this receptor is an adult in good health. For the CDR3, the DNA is TGTGCCAGCAGCGGGACTAGCGGGGAGTCGTACCAAGAGACCCAGTACTTC. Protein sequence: CASSGTSGESYQETQYF.